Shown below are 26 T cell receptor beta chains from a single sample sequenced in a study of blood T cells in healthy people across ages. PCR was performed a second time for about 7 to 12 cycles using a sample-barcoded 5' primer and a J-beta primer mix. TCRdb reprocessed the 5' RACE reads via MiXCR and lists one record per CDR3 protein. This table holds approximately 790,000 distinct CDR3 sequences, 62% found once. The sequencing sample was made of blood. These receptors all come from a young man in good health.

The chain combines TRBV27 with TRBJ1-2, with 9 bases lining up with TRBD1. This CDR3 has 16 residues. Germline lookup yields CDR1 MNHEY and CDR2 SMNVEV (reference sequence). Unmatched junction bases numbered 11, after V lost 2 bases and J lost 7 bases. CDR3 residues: CASSLPPYRGQFGYTF. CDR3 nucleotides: TGTGCCAGCAGTTTACCCCCTTACAGGGGGCAATTTGGCTACACCTTC.

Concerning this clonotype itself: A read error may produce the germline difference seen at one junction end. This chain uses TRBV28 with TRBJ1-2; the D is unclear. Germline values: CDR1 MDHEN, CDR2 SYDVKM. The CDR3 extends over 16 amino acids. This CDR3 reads CASSLSTERRVYGYTF. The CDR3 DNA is TGTGCTAGCAGTTTATCTACTGAACGTAGAGTTTATGGCTACACCTTC.

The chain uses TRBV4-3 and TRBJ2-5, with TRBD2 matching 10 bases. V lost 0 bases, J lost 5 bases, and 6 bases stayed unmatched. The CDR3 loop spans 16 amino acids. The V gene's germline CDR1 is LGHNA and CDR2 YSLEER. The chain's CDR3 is CASSQEGLAVDETQYF. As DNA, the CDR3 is TGCGCCAGCAGCCAAGAAGGACTAGCGGTCGATGAGACCCAGTACTTC.

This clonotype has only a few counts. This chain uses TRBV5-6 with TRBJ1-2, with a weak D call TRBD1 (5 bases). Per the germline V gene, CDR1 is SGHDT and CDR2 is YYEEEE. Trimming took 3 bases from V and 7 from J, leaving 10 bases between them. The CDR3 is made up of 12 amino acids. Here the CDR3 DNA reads TGTGCCAGCAGCTCCGGGGGTGGTGGCTACACCTTC. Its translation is CASSSGGGGYTF.

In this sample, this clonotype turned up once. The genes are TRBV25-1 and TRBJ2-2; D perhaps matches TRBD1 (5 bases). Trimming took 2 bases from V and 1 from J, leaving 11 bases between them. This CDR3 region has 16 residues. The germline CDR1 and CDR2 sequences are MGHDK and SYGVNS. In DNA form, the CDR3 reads TGTGCCAGCAGTGAAAGCCAGGGCTGGAACACCGGGGAGCTGTTTTTT. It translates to CASSESQGWNTGELFF.

CDR3 residues: CASAVEETQYF. The CDR3 nucleotides read TGTGCCAGCGCCGTAGAAGAGACCCAGTACTTC. The chain carries TRBV2 and TRBJ2-5; D is undetermined. Between the trimmed V and J ends, which lost 8 bases and 3 bases, there was a span of 7 bases. CDR1 and CDR2 from the germline V gene are SNHLY and FYNNEI. The CDR3 is 11 amino acids.

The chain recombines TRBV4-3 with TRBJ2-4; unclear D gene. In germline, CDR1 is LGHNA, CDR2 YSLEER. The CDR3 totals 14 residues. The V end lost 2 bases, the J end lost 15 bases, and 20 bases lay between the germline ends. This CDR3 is CASSQLETGRDLYF. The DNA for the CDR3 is TGCGCCAGCAGCCAATTAGAGACGGGCCGTGATTTGTACTTC.

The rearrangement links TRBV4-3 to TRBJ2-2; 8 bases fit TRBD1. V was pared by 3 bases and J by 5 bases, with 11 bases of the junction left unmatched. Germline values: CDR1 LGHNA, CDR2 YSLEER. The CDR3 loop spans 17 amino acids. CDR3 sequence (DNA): TGCGCCAGCAGCCACCCCTTGACAGGGGTTGGGACCGGGGAGCTGTTTTTT. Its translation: CASSHPLTGVGTGELFF.

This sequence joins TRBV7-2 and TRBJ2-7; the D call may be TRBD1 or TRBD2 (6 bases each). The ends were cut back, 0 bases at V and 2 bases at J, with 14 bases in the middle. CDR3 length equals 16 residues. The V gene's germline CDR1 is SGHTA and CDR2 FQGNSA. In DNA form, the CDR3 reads TGTGCCAGCAGCTTAGCGGGGGGCAGGGTCACCTACGAGCAGTACTTC. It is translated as CASSLAGGRVTYEQYF.

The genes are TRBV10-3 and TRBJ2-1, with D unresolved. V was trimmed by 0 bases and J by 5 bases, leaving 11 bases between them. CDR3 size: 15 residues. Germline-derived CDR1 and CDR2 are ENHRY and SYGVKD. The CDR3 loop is CAISESGNPNNEQFF. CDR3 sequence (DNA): TGTGCCATCAGTGAGTCGGGCAACCCAAACAATGAGCAGTTCTTC.

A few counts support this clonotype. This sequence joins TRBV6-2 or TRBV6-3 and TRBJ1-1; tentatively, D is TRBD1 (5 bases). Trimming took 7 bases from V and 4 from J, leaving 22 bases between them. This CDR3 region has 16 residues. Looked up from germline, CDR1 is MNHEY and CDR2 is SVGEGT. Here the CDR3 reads CASKKHSGSEGTEAFF. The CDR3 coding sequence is TGTGCCAGCAAAAAACACTCAGGGTCCGAGGGCACTGAAGCTTTCTTT.

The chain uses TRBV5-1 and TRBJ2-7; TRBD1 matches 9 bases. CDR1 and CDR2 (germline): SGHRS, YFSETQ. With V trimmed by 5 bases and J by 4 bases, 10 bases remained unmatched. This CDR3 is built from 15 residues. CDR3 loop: CASRPGQGHLYEQYF. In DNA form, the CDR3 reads TGCGCCAGCAGACCAGGACAGGGGCATCTTTACGAGCAGTACTTC.

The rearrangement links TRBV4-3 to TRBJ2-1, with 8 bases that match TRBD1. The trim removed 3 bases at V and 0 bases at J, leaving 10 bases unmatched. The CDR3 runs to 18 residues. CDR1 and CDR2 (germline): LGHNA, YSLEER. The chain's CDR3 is CASSQNRDRKSSYNEQFF. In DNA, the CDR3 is TGCGCCAGCAGCCAGAACCGGGACAGGAAAAGCTCCTACAATGAGCAGTTCTTC.

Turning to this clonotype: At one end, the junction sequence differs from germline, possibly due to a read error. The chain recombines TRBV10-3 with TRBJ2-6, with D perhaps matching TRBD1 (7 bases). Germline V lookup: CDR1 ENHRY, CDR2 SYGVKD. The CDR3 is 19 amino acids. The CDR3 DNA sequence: TGTGCCATCAGTGCGCACCCAGGGGGGCAGGTCGCTGGGGCCAGCGTCCTGACTTTC. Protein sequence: CAISAHPGGQVAGASVLTF.

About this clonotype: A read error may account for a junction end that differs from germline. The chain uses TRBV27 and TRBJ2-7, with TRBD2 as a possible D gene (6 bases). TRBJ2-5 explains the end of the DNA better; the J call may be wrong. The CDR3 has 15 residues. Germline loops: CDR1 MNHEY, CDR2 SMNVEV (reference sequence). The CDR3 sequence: CAGRPLAEVEETQYF. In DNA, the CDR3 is TGTGCCGGCAGACCACTAGCTGAGGTCGAGGAGACCCAGTACTTC.

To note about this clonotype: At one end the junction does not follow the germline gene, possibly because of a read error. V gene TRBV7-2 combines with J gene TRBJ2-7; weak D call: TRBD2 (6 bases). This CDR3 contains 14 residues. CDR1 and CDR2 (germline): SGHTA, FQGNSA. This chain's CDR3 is CAGRSGGGGYEQYF. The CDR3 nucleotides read TGTGCCGGCAGATCCGGGGGAGGCGGATACGAGCAGTACTTC.

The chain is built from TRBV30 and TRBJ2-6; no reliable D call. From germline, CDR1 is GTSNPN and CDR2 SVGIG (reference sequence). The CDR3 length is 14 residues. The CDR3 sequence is CAHSPGPGANVLTF. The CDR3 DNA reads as TGTGCTCACTCACCCGGGCCTGGGGCCAACGTCCTGACTTTC.

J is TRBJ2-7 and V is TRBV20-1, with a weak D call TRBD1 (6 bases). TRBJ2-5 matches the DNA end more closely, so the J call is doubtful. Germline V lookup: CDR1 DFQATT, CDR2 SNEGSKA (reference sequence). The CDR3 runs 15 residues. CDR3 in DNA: TGCAGTGCTAAAGGGACACCCCAGGTCCGGGAGACCCAGTACTTC. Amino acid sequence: CSAKGTPQVRETQYF.

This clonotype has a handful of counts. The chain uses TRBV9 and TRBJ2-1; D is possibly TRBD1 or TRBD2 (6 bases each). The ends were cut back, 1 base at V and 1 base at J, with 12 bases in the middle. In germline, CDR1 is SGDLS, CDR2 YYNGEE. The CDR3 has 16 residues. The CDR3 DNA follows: TGTGCCAGCAGCGTAATTGGGGGGCGGTCCTACAATGAGCAGTTCTTC. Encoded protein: CASSVIGGRSYNEQFF. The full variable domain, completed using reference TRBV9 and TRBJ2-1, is DSGVTQTPKHLITATGQRVTLRCSPRSGDLSVYWYQQSLDQGLQFLIQYYNGEERAKGNILERFSAQQFPDLHSELNLSSLELGDSALYFCASSVIGGRSYNEQFFGPGTRLTVL.

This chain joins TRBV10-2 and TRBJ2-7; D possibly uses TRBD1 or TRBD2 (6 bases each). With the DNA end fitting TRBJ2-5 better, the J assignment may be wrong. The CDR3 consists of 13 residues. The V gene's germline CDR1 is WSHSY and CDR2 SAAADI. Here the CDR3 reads CASMFGGEETQYF. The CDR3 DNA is TGCGCCAGCATGTTCGGGGGCGAGGAGACCCAGTACTTC.

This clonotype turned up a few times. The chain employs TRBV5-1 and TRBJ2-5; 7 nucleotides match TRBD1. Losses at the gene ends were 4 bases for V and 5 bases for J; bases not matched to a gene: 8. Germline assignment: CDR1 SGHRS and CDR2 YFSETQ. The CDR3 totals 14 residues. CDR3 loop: CASSPGDSEETQYF. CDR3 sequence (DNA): TGCGCCAGCAGCCCTGGGGACAGCGAGGAGACCCAGTACTTC.

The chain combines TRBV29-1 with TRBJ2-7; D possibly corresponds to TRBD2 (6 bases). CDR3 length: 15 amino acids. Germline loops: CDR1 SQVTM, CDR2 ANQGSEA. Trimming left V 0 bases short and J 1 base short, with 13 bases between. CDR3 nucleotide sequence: TGCAGCGTTGAAGATCAAGGGCGGGGTTCCTACGAGCAGTACTTC. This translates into CSVEDQGRGSYEQYF.

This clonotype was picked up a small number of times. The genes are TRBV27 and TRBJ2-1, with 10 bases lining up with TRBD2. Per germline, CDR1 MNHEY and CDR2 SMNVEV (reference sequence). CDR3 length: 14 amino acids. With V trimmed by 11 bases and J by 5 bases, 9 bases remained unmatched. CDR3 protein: CAAGDSGRHNEQFF. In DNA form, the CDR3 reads TGTGCCGCCGGGGATAGCGGGAGGCACAATGAGCAGTTCTTC.

The CDR3 sequence: CSASPGPQSGEQFF. The CDR3 nucleotides are TGCAGTGCTTCACCCGGCCCCCAAAGCGGTGAGCAGTTCTTC. This chain uses TRBV20-1 with TRBJ2-1, with TRBD2 as a possible D gene (5 bases). The CDR3 totals 14 residues. Trimming took 5 bases from V and 9 from J, leaving 20 bases between them. Germline-derived CDR1 and CDR2 are DFQATT and SNEGSKA (reference sequence).

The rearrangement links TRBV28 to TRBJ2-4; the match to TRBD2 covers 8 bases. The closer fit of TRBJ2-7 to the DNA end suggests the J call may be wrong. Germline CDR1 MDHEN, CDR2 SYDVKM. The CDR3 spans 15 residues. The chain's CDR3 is CASSLPSGPHYEQYF. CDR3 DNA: TGTGCCAGCAGTTTACCTAGCGGGCCACACTACGAGCAGTACTTC.

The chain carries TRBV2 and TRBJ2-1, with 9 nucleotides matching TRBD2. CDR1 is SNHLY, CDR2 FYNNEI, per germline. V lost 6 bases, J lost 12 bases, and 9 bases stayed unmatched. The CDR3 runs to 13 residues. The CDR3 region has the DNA TGTGCCAGCAGACCGCGGGCGGGGGGGGCGCAGTTCTTC. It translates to CASRPRAGGAQFF.